What follows are 17 T cell receptor beta chains derived from one specimen sequenced in a study of blood T cell repertoires in COVID-19. Produced via immunoSEQ multiplex PCR; TCRdb's table is partial and in-frame only. The sample carries about 64,000 clones, around 85% recorded once. Sequencing used peripheral blood. These receptors originate from a human donor in a cohort sampled during active COVID-19.

The chain combines TRBV12-3 or TRBV12-4 with TRBJ2-2, with TRBD2 as a possible D gene (5 bases). This CDR3 has 13 residues. V was clipped by 4 bases and J by 6 bases, with 9 bases between them. This CDR3 reads CASSSFGAGELFF. Written as DNA, the CDR3 is TGTGCCAGCAGTTCGTTCGGGGCCGGGGAGCTGTTTTTT.

J is TRBJ2-7 and V is TRBV7-9; no reliable D call. In germline, CDR1 is SEHNR, CDR2 FQNEAQ (reference sequence). CDR3 length: 15 amino acids. V lost 1 base and J lost 2, with 12 bases in between. The CDR3, as DNA: TGTGCCAGCAGCTTAGAGTCCACTCCGACCTACGAGCAGTACTTC. It yields the protein CASSLESTPTYEQYF.

The V gene is TRBV12-5, the J gene TRBJ2-1; 8 nucleotides agree with TRBD2. V dropped 0 bases and J dropped 9; count of bases not matched to a gene: 22. The CDR3 consists of 20 residues. The germline gives CDR1 LGHNT, CDR2 FRNRAP. The CDR3 DNA follows: TGTGCTAGTGGTTTGGTAGTCCTCCCTATAGCGGGATCTGATCCGGGTGAGCAGTTCTTC. It codes for CASGLVVLPIAGSDPGEQFF.

The gene calls are TRBV16 and TRBJ1-1; a possible D gene is TRBD1 (5 bases). This CDR3 has 14 residues. V was trimmed by 4 bases and J by 1 base, leaving 10 bases between them. The germline V gene has CDR1 KGHSY and CDR2 FQNENV. The CDR3 sequence is CASSPSTANTEAFF. CDR3 nucleotide sequence: TGTGCCAGCAGCCCTTCGACAGCGAACACTGAAGCTTTCTTT.

V usage is TRBV27 and J usage is TRBJ2-7; tentatively, D is TRBD2 (6 bases). The CDR3 spans 15 residues. Germline V lookup: CDR1 MNHEY, CDR2 SMNVEV (reference sequence). The V end was cut by 2 bases, the J end by 3 bases, with 14 bases between. The CDR3 DNA is TGTGCCAGCAGTTTACAGGCGGGAAACCACTACGAGCAGTACTTC. Residues: CASSLQAGNHYEQYF.

This chain connects TRBV6-2 or TRBV6-3 to TRBJ2-7, with 7 bases fitting TRBD2. The CDR3 extends over 13 amino acids. Unmatched junction bases numbered 2, after V lost 0 bases and J lost 6 bases. Germline CDR1 reads MNHEY; CDR2 reads SVGEGT. This CDR3 reads CASSYSGGAEQYF. The CDR3 nucleotides read TGTGCCAGCAGTTACTCGGGAGGGGCCGAGCAGTACTTC.

J is TRBJ2-1 and V is TRBV11-3, with 10 bases lining up with TRBD2. This CDR3 has 17 residues. V trimming: 0 bases; J trimming: 6 bases; junction bases outside the gene matches: 8. CDR1 is SGHNT, CDR2 YENEEA, per germline. In DNA, the CDR3 is TGTGCCAGCAGCTTAGATCTCCCGATAGCGGGGGGCAATGAGCAGTTCTTC. It yields the protein CASSLDLPIAGGNEQFF. The full variable domain, its missing parts supplied by reference TRBV11-3 and TRBJ2-1, is EAGVVQSPRYKIIEKKQPVAFWCNPISGHNTLYWYLQNLGQGPELLIRYENEEAVDDSQLPKDRFSAERLKGVDSTLKIQPAELGDSAVYLCASSLDLPIAGGNEQFFGPGTRLTVL.

Comment on this clone: Its ends do not fully match the called genes, so a read error is possible. This sequence joins TRBV7-2 and TRBJ2-7, with TRBD2 matching over 7 bases. In germline, CDR1 is SGHTA, CDR2 FQGNSA. The CDR3 runs 12 residues. CDR3 protein: CASSFSGAGQGF. Here the CDR3 DNA reads TGTGCCAGCAGCTTCAGCGGGGCCGGGCAAGGCTTC.

The chain employs TRBV4-2 and TRBJ2-5, with 13 positions matching TRBD2. Per germline, CDR1 LGHNA and CDR2 YNFKEQ. The V and J ends lost 3 bases and 0 bases, in that order; junction bases with no gene match: 7. The CDR3 totals 18 residues. CDR3 loop: CASSQAGTSGKHQETQYF. DNA of the CDR3: TGTGCCAGCAGCCAGGCCGGGACTAGCGGGAAACACCAAGAGACCCAGTACTTC.

This chain connects TRBV12-3 or TRBV12-4 to TRBJ1-2, with D possibly TRBD1 on 6 matching bases. V was clipped by 6 bases and J by 5 bases, with 10 bases between them. The CDR3 length is 12 residues. CDR3 sequence: CASSFDRYGYTF. The DNA of the CDR3 is TGTGCCAGCAGCTTCGACAGGTATGGCTACACCTTC.

The chain uses TRBV3-1 (or the pseudogene TRBV3-2) and TRBJ1-4, with D unresolved. Trimming took 0 bases from V and 0 from J, leaving 5 bases between them. The CDR3 has 15 residues. Germline CDR1 LGHDT, CDR2 YNNKEL (reference sequence). CDR3 sequence: CASSQDTATNEKLFF. The CDR3 nucleotides read TGTGCCAGCAGCCAAGACACGGCAACTAATGAAAAACTGTTTTTT.

Turning to this clone: One end of the junction is discordant with germline, which a read error may explain. The chain combines TRBV30 with TRBJ1-5, with 7 bases lining up with TRBD1. CDR1 GTSNPN and CDR2 SVGIG come from the germline V gene (reference sequence). This CDR3 region has 15 residues. The DNA for the CDR3 is TGTGCCTGGGGTGTAACAGGGGACCACAATCAGCCCCAGCATTTT. Its translation is CAWGVTGDHNQPQHF. The whole variable domain, remainder taken from reference TRBV30 and TRBJ1-5, is SQTIHQWPATLVQPVGSPLSLECTVEGTSNPNLYWYRQAAGRGLQLLFYSVGIGQISSEVPQNLSASRPQDRQFILSSKKLLLSDSGFYLCAWGVTGDHNQPQHFGDGTRLSIL.

The chain has TRBV6-5 and TRBJ1-2; no reliable D call. The ends were cut back, 6 bases at V and 6 bases at J, with 14 bases in the middle. Per the germline V gene, CDR1 is MNHEY and CDR2 is SVGAGI. This CDR3 comprises 13 residues. The DNA for the CDR3 is TGTGCCAGCAGCTTTGGGCCGGTCAATGGCTACACCTTC. Translating gives CASSFGPVNGYTF.

This clone has only a few counts. V and J are TRBV10-3 and TRBJ2-5; D is possibly TRBD2 (6 bases). CDR3 size: 15 residues. Germline values: CDR1 ENHRY, CDR2 SYGVKD. Trimming removed 0 bases from V and 5 bases from J, with 13 bases in between. The CDR3 sequence is CAISESAGPGETQYF. In nucleotides, the CDR3 is TGTGCCATCAGTGAGTCGGCGGGACCAGGGGAGACCCAGTACTTC.

V usage is TRBV6-6 and J usage is TRBJ1-1, with D possibly TRBD1 on 5 matching bases. From germline, CDR1 is MNHNY and CDR2 SVGAGI (reference sequence). Trimming removed 6 bases from V and 1 base from J, with 9 bases in between. The CDR3 is made up of 13 amino acids. For the CDR3, the DNA is TGTGCCAGCAGCGTGACAGAGAACACTGAAGCTTTCTTT. Translation gives CASSVTENTEAFF.

The rearrangement joins TRBV2 to TRBJ2-3; TRBD2 matches at 9 bases. Per germline, CDR1 SNHLY and CDR2 FYNNEI. J gave up 3 bases and V 4 bases, and 14 bases lay outside the gene matches. The CDR3 has 18 residues. CDR3 sequence (DNA): TGTGCCAGCAGTGCCAGGGTAGCGGGAGTCTTGGGGACAGATACGCAGTATTTT. This codes for CASSARVAGVLGTDTQYF. Based on the CDR3 plus reference TRBV2 and TRBJ2-3, the full variable domain is EPEVTQTPSHQVTQMGQEVILRCVPISNHLYFYWYRQILGQKVEFLVSFYNNEISEKSEIFDDQFSVERPDGSNFTLKIRSTKLEDSAMYFCASSARVAGVLGTDTQYFGPGTRLTVL.

The CDR3 DNA reads TGTGCCAGCAGCCCCCCCCTCAGGGCGACGGCGAGGTACGAGCAGTACTTC. Its protein is CASSPPLRATARYEQYF. This rearrangement joins TRBV14 to TRBJ2-7, with D maybe TRBD1 (5 bases). In germline, CDR1 is SGHDN, CDR2 FVKESK. The V and J ends lost 4 bases and 4 bases respectively, with 23 bases between them. This CDR3 contains 17 residues.